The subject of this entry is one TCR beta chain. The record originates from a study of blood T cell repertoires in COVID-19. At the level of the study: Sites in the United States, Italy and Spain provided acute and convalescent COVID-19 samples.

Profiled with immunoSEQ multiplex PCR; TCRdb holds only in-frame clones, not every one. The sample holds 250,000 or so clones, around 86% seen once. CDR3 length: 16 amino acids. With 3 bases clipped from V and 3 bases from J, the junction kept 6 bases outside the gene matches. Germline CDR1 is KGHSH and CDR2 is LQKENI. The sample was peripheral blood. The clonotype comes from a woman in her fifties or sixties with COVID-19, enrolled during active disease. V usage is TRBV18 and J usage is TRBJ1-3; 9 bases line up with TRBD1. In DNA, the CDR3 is TGTGCCAGCTCACCGGGACAGGGTTTTGGTGGAAACACCATATATTTT. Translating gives CASSPGQGFGGNTIYF.